This T cell receptor beta chain was identified during a study of cytomegalovirus exposure and HLA in healthy donors. Note on this clone: Its antigen is as yet unknown.

The V gene lost 5 bases and the J gene lost 7 bases, with 18 bases spanning the gap. CDR1 SGHTA and CDR2 FQGNSA come from the germline V gene. The CDR3 has 15 residues. The PCR used 60 Vbeta and 13 Jbeta primers. The method was immunoSEQ multiplex PCR; TCRdb's version includes in-frame clones alone and lacks a portion of them. This sample has nearly 70,000 clones; roughly 74% occur once, and the top ten carry 11%. Study observations and caveats: Several V segments, TRBV6-2 and TRBV6-3 among them, could not be told apart and were dropped. The investigators catalogued 150 to 200 TCR beta chains as cytomegalovirus-associated.

This TCR was recovered from a woman aged 60-75 years in good health and CMV-seropositive. The sequenced material came from PBMCs. The rearrangement uses TRBV7-2 and TRBJ1-5; possibly TRBD1 for D (5 bases). CDR3 nucleotide sequence: TGTGCCAGCAGCCAAGGGGTCGGGGGAGGGCAGCCCCAGCATTTT. Protein: CASSQGVGGGQPQHF.